This T cell receptor (beta chain) was sequenced in a study of blood T cell repertoires in COVID-19. Recruitment covered roughly 24 US areas and drew participants whose ages spanned roughly 18 to 89 years. Data came from immunoSEQ multiplex PCR; TCRdb stores just in-frame clones and leaves some out. The sample holds roughly 200,000 clones, about 88% seen once. V dropped 0 bases and J dropped 1; count of bases not matched to a gene: 0. Germline loops: CDR1 SGHRS, CDR2 YFSETQ. The CDR3 covers 15 residues. Sequencing used PBMCs or T cells enriched from blood (not recorded which). This sequence joins TRBV5-1 and TRBJ1-3, with 8 bases fitting TRBD1. This clonotype was sampled from a woman aged 25-40 years who had been exposed to COVID-19. CDR3 DNA: TGCGCCAGCAGCTTGGACAGGGGGTCTGGAAACACCATATATTTT. The encoded protein is CASSLDRGSGNTIYF.